In this sample, the clone carrying this TCR beta chain turned up once. These data come from a study of blood T cell repertoires in COVID-19. This CDR3 is built from 13 residues. Trimming at V came to 4 bases and at J to 9 bases, leaving 4 bases not matched to a gene. The V gene's germline CDR1 is SGHNT and CDR2 YYREEE (reference sequence). Assay: immunoSEQ multiplex PCR; the TCRdb copy retains only in-frame clones and omits some. The data hold about 71,000 clones, with 85% to 90% observed a single time. The TCR originated in a man aged 50 or older with active COVID-19. The chain carries TRBV5-4 and TRBJ2-1; TRBD2 matches 10 bases. Sequencing was done on a sample of peripheral blood. CDR3 amino acids: CASSRSSGSEQFF. In DNA, the CDR3 is TGTGCCAGCAGCCGGTCTAGCGGGAGTGAGCAGTTCTTC.